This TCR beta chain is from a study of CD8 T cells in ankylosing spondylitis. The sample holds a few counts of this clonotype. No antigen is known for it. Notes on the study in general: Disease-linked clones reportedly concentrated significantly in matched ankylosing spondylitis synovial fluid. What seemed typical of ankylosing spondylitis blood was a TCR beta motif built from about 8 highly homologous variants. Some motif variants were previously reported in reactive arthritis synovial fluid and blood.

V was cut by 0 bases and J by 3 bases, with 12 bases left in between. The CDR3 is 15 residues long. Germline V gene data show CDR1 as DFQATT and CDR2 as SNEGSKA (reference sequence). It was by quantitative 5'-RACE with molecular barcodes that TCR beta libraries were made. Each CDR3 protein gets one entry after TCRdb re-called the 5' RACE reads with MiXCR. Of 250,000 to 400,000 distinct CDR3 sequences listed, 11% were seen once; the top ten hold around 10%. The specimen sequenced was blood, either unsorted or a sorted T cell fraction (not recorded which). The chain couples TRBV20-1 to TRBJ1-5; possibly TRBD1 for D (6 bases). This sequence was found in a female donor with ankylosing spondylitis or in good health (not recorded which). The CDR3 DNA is TGCAGTGCTAGAGATCGTAGGGGGTCCAATCAGCCCCAGCATTTT. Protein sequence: CSARDRRGSNQPQHF.